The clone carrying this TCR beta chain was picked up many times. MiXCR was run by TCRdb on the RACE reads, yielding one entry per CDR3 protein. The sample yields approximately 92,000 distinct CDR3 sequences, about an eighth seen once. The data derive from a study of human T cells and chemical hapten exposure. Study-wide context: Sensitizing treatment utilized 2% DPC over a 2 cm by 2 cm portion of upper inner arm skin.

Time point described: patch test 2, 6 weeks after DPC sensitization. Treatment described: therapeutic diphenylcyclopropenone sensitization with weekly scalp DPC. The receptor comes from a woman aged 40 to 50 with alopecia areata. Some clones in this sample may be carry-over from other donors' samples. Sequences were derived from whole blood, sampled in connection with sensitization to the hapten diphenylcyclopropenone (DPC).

The CDR3 sequence: CASTNGDPSMDTQYF. CDR3 in DNA: TGCGCCAGCACAAACGGGGACCCGTCGATGGATACGCAGTATTTT. This rearrangement joins TRBV10-2 to TRBJ2-3; D possibly uses TRBD1 or TRBD2 (5 bases each). The CDR3 covers 15 residues. Trimming took 7 bases from V and 6 from J, leaving 20 bases between them. The germline gives CDR1 WSHSY, CDR2 SAAADI.